The entry below gives a single T cell receptor beta chain sequence along with its context. TCRdb's copy holds only in-frame clones and misses some; the assay was immunoSEQ multiplex PCR. The sample includes roughly 2.1 million clones, more than 85% of them seen just once. The sample originates from a study of shared clonotypes between healthy human individuals. Naive CD8 isolation took CD45RO-negative cells positively selected for CCR7 and excluded terminally differentiated effector memory CD45RA+ cells. The CDR3 consists of 14 residues. CDR1 and CDR2 (germline): SGHTA, FQGTGA. V lost 4 bases and J lost 6; bases outside the gene matches: 7.

Material: naive CD8+ T cells from PBMCs. This TCR came from a young man in good health. Some clones in this sample may be carry-over from other donors' samples. This chain uses TRBV7-3 with TRBJ1-1; 8 nucleotides agree with TRBD1. The CDR3 reads CASSYDQGAAEAFF. CDR3 sequence (DNA): TGTGCCAGCAGCTACGATCAGGGGGCAGCTGAAGCTTTCTTT.